This T cell receptor beta chain was identified in a study of circulating CD8 cells and anti-PD-1 response in melanoma. Sample share makes this clonotype large (0.1 to 1%). Sorting of live CD3+CD8+TCRalphabeta+ cells by PD-1 and/or TIGIT gave four subsets. TCR libraries were prepared from roughly 14 ng of total RNA with the QIAseq Immune Repertoire TCR panel. TCRdb processed the reads anew with MiXCR; each CDR3 protein has one entry. Among fewer than 500 distinct CDR3 sequences, around 8.5% were seen once, and the ten largest hold roughly 70%. The CDR3 length is 13 residues. Germline-derived CDR1 and CDR2 are SGHDN and FVKESK. Between the trimmed V and J ends, which lost 4 bases and 0 bases, there was a span of 6 bases.

The chain uses TRBV14 and TRBJ1-2; perhaps TRBD1 as D (6 bases). The origin of this receptor is a human donor with melanoma. Sequencing used CD8+ T cells from PBMCs, obtained at baseline or after one month of anti-PD-1 therapy (not recorded which). CDR3 in amino acids: CASSRTANYGYTF. CDR3 DNA: TGTGCCAGCAGCCGGACAGCTAACTATGGCTACACCTTC.